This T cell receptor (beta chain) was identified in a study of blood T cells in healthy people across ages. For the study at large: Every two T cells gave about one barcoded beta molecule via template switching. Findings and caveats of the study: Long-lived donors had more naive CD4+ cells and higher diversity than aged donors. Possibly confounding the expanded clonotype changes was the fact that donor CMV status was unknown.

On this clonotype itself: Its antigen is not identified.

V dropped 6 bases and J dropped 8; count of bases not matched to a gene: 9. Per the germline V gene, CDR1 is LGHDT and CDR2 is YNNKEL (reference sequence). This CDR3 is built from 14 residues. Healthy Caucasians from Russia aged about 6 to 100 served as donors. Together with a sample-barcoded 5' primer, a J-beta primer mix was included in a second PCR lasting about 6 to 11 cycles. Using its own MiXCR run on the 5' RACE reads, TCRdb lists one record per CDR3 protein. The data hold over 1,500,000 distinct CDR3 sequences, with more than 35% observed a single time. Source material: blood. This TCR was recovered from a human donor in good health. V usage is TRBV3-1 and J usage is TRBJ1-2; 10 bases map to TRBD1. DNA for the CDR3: TGTGCCAGCAGGACACCGGGACAGGGGATCGGCTACACCTTC. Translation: CASRTPGQGIGYTF.